This T cell receptor beta chain was found in a study of OX40 agonist ivuxolimab in advanced cancers. Study in general: At doses from 0.01 to 10 mg/kg, patients were given intravenous ivuxolimab every 2 weeks. Study outcomes and limitations: Compared with CD4+, CD8+ T cells on average had more expanded clones.

Assay used: immunoSEQ multiplex PCR; TCRdb lists only in-frame clones, some missing. The sample lists about 50,000 clones, 75% to 80% occurring once. V was cut by 1 base and J by 11 bases, with 32 bases left in between. There are 19 residues in the CDR3. Germline lookup yields CDR1 SGHTA and CDR2 FQGNSA. Note on this clone: Its antigen is not identified.

The V and J genes are TRBV7-2 and TRBJ1-1; D may be TRBD1 (5 bases). Sequenced material: CD4+ or CD8+ T cells sorted from blood, taken in a trial of the OX40 agonist ivuxolimab. The TCR comes from an adult with an advanced solid tumor such as melanoma, head and neck, liver or kidney cancer. CDR3 nucleotide sequence: TGTGCCAGCAGCTTAGATAGGGGCAGAGGGTTCACCGTTGGGGTGAAGGCTTTCTTT. Encoded protein: CASSLDRGRGFTVGVKAFF.